The entry that follows covers one TCR beta chain sequence. The target antigen is unknown. The sample is drawn from a study of OX40 agonist ivuxolimab in advanced cancers. Turning to the study itself: Prior therapy, whether anti-PD-1, anti-PD-L1 or anti-CTLA-4, was allowed, and under 50% had some.

General study results and limits: Expanded clones tended on average to be more numerous among CD8+ T cells than CD4+.

The data were produced by immunoSEQ multiplex PCR, yet TCRdb's version contains in-frame clones alone and is incomplete. The sample shows 35,000 to 45,000 clones, 85% of them seen only once. V was cut by 1 base and J by 5 bases, with 8 bases left in between. The CDR3 contains 14 residues. Germline lookup yields CDR1 MNHNS and CDR2 SASEGT. The V call is TRBV6-1, the J call TRBJ1-4, with no clear D. The TCR sequence derives from an adult with an advanced solid tumor such as melanoma, head and neck, liver or kidney cancer. The material was CD4+ or CD8+ T cells sorted from blood, obtained in a trial of the OX40 agonist ivuxolimab. The CDR3 nucleotides read TGTGCCAGCAGTGAAGGGGGATACAATGAAAAACTGTTTTTT. This translates into CASSEGGYNEKLFF.